This entry is about one T cell receptor beta chain. This record comes from a study of T cells in Graves' hyperthyroidism and ophthalmopathy. Germline V gives CDR1 MNHNS, CDR2 SASEGT. The germline V and J ends were trimmed by 1 base and 4 bases, with 8 bases remaining between them. The CDR3 has 13 residues. The TCR beta CDR3 regions underwent amplification using RNA transcripts as the source. First-round RT-PCR targeting the TCR CDR3 was performed with the HTBI primer set. Using its own MiXCR run on the multiplex PCR reads, TCRdb lists one record per CDR3 protein. The sample records under 550,000 distinct CDR3 sequences, approximately 20% being singletons.

Sequenced sample: blood. The sequence derives from a man aged 35-49 years with Graves' ophthalmopathy. The chain combines TRBV6-1 with TRBJ2-7; the D is unclear. In DNA form, the CDR3 reads TGTGCCAGCAGTGAAGGAACAGCGTACGAGCAGTACTTC. Protein product: CASSEGTAYEQYF.